This TCR beta chain appears in the sequencing data of a study of T-cell reconstitution after alpha-beta-depleted transplantation in children. During its preparation, the TCRbeta library received unique molecular identifiers. TCRdb fed the PCR reads into MiXCR, producing one record per CDR3 protein. This sample carries approximately 200,000 distinct CDR3 sequences, 14% to 15% of them seen once, and the ten largest clones take around 14%. Points on this clonotype: A much larger clone lies a single base off, so this may be a read error.

Between the trimmed V and J ends, which lost 3 bases and 5 bases, there was a span of 17 bases. This CDR3 is built from 15 residues. The TCR comes from a human donor who donated a stem cell graft to a child with acute lymphoblastic leukemia. V and J are TRBV12-3 or TRBV12-4 and TRBJ2-7; perhaps TRBD1 as D (5 bases). The sequenced sample was PBMCs from the stem cell graft donor, obtained from the stem cell graft. The CDR3 DNA sequence: TGTGCCAGCAGTTTGGCAGGGCGTCGTTTCGACGAGCAGTACTTC. Residues: CASSLAGRRFDEQYF.